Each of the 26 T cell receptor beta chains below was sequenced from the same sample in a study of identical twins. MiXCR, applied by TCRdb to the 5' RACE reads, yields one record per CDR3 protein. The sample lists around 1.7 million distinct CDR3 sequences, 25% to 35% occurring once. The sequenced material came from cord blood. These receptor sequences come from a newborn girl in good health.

The CDR3 protein is CAISESTGEIFHEQYF. Here the CDR3 DNA reads TGTGCCATCAGTGAGTCCACAGGGGAAATCTTCCACGAGCAGTACTTC. The rearrangement uses TRBV10-3 and TRBJ2-4; 7 bases agree with TRBD1. The better agreement between TRBJ2-7 and the DNA end casts doubt on the J call. The CDR3 is made up of 16 amino acids. Germline V gene lookup returns CDR1 ENHRY and CDR2 SYGVKD.

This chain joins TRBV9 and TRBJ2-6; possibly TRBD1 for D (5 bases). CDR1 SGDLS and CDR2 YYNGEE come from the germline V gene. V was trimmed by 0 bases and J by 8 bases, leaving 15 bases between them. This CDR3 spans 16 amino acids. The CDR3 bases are TGTGCCAGCAGCGTAGCTACAGTTAAGGGGACCAACGTCCTGACTTTC. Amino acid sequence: CASSVATVKGTNVLTF.

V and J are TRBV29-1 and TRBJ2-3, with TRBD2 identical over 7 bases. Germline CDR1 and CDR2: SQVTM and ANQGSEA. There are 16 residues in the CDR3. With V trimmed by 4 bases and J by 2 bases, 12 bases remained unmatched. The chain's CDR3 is CSVVGGKSDSTDTQYF. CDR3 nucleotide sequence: TGCAGCGTTGTGGGGGGGAAATCGGACTCCACAGATACGCAGTATTTT.

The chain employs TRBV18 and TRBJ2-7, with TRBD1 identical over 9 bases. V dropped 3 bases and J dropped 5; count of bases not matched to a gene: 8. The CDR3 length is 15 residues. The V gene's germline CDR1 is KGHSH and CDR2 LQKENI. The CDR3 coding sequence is TGTGCCAGCTCACCGCCCGGGACAGGGATACACGAGCAGTACTTC. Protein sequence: CASSPPGTGIHEQYF.

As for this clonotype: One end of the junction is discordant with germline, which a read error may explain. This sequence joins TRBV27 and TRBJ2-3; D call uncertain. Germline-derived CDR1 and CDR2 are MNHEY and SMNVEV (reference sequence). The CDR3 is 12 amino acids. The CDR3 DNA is TGTGCCGGCAGTCCGGGCACAGATACGCAGTATTTT. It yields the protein CAGSPGTDTQYF.

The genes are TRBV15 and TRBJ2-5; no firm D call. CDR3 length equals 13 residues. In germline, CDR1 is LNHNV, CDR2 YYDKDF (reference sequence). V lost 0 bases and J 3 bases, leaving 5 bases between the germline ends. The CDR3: CATSRDAKETQYF. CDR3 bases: TGTGCCACCAGCAGAGATGCAAAAGAGACCCAGTACTTC.

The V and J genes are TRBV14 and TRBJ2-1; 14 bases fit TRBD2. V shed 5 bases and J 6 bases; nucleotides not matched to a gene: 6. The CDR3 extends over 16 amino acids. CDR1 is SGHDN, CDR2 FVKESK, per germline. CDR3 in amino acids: CASSVRLAGGRNEQFF. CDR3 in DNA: TGTGCCAGCAGCGTCCGACTAGCGGGAGGGCGCAATGAGCAGTTCTTC. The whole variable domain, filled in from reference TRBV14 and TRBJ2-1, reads EAGVTQFPSHSVIEKGQTVTLRCDPISGHDNLYWYRRVMGKEIKFLLHFVKESKQDESGMPNNRFLAERTGGTYSTLKVQPAELEDSGVYFCASSVRLAGGRNEQFFGPGTRLTVL.

As DNA, the CDR3 is TGCAGTGCTAGAGAGGGATTTGGGTACCACGAGCAGTACTTC. The encoded protein is CSAREGFGYHEQYF. The V call is TRBV20-1, the J call TRBJ2-7; D uncertain. The CDR3 totals 14 residues. The germline V and J ends were trimmed by 0 bases and 5 bases, with 14 bases remaining between them. Germline V CDR1 and CDR2: DFQATT, SNEGSKA (reference sequence).

For the CDR3, the DNA is TGCAGTGCTGCTAGACTAGCGGTACAAAACATTCAGTACTTC. Translation: CSAARLAVQNIQYF. This chain links TRBV20-1 with TRBJ2-4; the match to TRBD2 covers 9 bases. Trimming cost V 5 bases and J 5 bases; bases outside gene matches: 7. CDR1 and CDR2 from the germline V gene are DFQATT and SNEGSKA (reference sequence). There are 14 residues in the CDR3.

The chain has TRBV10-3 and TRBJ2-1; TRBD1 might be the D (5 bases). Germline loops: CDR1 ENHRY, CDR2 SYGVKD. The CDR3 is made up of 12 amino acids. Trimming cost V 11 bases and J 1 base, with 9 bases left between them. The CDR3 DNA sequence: TGTGCCGCAGGACAATCCTACAATGAGCAGTTCTTC. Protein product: CAAGQSYNEQFF.

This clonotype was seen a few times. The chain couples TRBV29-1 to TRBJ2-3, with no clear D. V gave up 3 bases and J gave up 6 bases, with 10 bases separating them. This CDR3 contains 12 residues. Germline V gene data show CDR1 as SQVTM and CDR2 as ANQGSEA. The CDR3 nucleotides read TGCAGCGTTGATCGGCTCCAGGATACGCAGTATTTT. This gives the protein CSVDRLQDTQYF.

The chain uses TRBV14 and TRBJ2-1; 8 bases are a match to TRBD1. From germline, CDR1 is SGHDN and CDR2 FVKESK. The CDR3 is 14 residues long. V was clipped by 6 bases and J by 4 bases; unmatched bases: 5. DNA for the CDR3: TGTGCCAGCAGTCCGGACAGGGTATACAATGAGCAGTTCTTC. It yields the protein CASSPDRVYNEQFF.

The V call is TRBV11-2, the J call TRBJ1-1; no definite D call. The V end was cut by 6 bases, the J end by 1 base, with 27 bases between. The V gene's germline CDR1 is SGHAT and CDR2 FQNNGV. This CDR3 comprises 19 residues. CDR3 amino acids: CASSLSRAGRAPSNTEAFF. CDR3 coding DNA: TGTGCCAGCAGTCTCTCCCGGGCAGGACGGGCCCCCTCGAACACTGAAGCTTTCTTT.

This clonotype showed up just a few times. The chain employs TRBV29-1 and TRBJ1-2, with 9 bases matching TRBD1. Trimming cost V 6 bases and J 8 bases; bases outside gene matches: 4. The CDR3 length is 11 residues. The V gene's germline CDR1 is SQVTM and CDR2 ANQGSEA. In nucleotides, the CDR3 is TGCAGCGTCCGGGACAGGGAGGGCTACACCTTC. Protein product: CSVRDREGYTF.

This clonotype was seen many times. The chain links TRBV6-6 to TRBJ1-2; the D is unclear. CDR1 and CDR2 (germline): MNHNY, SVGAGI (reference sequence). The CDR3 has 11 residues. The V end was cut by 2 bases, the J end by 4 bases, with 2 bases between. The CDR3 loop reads CASSYIYGYTF. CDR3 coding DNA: TGTGCCAGCAGTTACATCTATGGCTACACCTTC.

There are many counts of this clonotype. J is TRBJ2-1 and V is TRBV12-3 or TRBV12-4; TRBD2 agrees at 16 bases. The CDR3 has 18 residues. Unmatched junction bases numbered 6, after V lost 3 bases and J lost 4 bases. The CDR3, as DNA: TGTGCCAGCAGTTTCGGGACTAGCGGGAGGGGGGCTTACAATGAGCAGTTCTTC. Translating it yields CASSFGTSGRGAYNEQFF.

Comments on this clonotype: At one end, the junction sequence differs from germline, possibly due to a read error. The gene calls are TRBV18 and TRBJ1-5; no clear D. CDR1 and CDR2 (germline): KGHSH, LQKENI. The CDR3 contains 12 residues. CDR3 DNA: TGTACCAGCTCGCTTCCCAATCAGCCCCAGCATTTT. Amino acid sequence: CTSSLPNQPQHF.

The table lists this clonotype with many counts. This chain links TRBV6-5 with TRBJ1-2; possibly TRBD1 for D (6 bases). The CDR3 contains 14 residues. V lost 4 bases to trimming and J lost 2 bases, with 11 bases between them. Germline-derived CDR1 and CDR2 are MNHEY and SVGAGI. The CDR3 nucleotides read TGTGCCAGCAGTTCCCCCGACAGGAACTATGGCTACACCTTC. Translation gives CASSSPDRNYGYTF.

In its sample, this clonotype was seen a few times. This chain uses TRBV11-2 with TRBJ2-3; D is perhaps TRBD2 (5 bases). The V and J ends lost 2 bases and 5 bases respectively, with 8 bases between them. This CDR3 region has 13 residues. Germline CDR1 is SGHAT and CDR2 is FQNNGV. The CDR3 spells CASSLPGLDTQYF. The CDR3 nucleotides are TGTGCCAGCAGCTTACCGGGATTAGATACGCAGTATTTT.

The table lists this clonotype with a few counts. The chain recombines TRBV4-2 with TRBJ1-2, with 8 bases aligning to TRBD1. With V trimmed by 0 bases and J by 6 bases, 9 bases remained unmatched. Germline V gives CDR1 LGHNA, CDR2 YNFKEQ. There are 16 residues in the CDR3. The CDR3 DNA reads TGTGCCAGCAGCCAAGAAGAGGTGGACAGGGTTAATGGCTACACCTTC. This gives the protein CASSQEEVDRVNGYTF.

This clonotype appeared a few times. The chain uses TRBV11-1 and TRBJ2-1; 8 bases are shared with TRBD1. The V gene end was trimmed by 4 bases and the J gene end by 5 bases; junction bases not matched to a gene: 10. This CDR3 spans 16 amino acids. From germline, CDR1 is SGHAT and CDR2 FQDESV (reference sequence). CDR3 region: CASSSRQGRFDNEQFF. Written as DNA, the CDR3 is TGTGCCAGCAGCTCACGACAGGGGCGCTTTGACAATGAGCAGTTCTTC.

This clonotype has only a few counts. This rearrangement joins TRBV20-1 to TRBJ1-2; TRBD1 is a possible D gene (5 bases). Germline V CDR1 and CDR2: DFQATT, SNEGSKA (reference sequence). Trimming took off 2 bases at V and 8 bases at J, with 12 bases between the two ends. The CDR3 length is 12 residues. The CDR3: CSARRGEEGYTF. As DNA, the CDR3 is TGCAGTGCTAGACGGGGGGAGGAGGGCTACACCTTC.

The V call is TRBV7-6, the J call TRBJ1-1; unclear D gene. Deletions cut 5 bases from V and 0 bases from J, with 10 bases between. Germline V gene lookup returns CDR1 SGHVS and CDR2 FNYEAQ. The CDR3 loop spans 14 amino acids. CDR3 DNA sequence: TGTGCCAGCAGCGGAGGATTCATGAACACTGAAGCTTTCTTT. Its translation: CASSGGFMNTEAFF.

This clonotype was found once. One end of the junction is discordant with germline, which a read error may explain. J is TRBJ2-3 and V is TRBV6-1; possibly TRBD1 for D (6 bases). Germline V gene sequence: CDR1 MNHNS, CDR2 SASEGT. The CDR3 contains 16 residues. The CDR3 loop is CTSSRFGQRGTDTQYF. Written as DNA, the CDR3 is TGTACCAGCAGTCGCTTCGGACAGAGGGGCACAGATACGCAGTATTTT.

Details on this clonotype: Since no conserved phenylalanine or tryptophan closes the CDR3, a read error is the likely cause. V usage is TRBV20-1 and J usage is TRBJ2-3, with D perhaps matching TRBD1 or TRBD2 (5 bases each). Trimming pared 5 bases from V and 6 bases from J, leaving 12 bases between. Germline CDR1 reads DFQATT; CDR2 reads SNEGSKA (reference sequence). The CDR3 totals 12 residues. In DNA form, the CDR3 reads TGCAGTGCTCGGGGCCTAGGCGATACGCAGTATTTA. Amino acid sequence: CSARGLGDTQYL.

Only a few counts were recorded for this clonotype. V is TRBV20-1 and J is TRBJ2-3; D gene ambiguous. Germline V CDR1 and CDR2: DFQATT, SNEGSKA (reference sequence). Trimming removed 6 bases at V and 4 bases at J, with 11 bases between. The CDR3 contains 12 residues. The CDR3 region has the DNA TGCAGTGCAGGAGTAGCTGCAGATACGCAGTATTTT. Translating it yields CSAGVAADTQYF.